Sequencing of this T cell receptor (beta chain) was carried out in a study of a mutant IDH1 vaccine in newly diagnosed glioma. Repertoires were generated with immunoSEQ multiplex PCR, while TCRdb's copy carries only in-frame clones and drops some. This sample has some 42,000 clones, with 82% found just once. As concerns this clone: Its antigen is unknown.

Time point reported: week 47, end of study. Topical imiquimod accompanied each vaccine dose, which consisted of 300 ug of mutant IDH1 20-mer peptide. During weeks 1, 3, 5, 7, 11, 15, 19 and 23, patients received eight vaccinations. Each tumor in the donors was a new WHO grade 3 or 4 astrocytoma, IDH1-mutant and ATRX-lost. This material consisted of PBMCs, taken from a glioma patient whose treatment included an IDH1 peptide vaccine. This receptor was obtained from a man in his late teens or twenties with glioma. Some clones in this sample may be carry-over from other donors' samples.

This CDR3 reads CASSLQGYEQYF. CDR3 sequence (DNA): TGTGCCAGCAGCCTTCAGGGTTACGAGCAGTACTTC. The chain is built from TRBV11-3 and TRBJ2-7; D is possibly TRBD1 (5 bases). V was cut by 5 bases and J by 4 bases, with 9 bases left in between. The CDR3 totals 12 residues. Germline-derived CDR1 and CDR2 are SGHNT and YENEEA. Combining the CDR3 with reference TRBV11-3 and TRBJ2-7 gives the whole variable domain EAGVVQSPRYKIIEKKQPVAFWCNPISGHNTLYWYLQNLGQGPELLIRYENEEAVDDSQLPKDRFSAERLKGVDSTLKIQPAELGDSAVYLCASSLQGYEQYFGPGTRLTVT.